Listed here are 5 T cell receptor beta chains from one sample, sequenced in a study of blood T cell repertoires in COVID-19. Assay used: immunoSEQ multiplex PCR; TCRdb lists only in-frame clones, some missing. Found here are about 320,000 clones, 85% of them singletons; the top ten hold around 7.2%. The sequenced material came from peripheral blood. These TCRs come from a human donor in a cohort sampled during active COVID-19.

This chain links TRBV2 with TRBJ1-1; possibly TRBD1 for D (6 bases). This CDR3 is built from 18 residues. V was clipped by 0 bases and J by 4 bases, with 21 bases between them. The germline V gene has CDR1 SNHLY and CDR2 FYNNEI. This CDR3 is CASSEAPLRGGGSTEAFF. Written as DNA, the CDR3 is TGTGCCAGCAGTGAAGCGCCTCTAAGGGGAGGGGGTAGCACTGAAGCTTTCTTT.

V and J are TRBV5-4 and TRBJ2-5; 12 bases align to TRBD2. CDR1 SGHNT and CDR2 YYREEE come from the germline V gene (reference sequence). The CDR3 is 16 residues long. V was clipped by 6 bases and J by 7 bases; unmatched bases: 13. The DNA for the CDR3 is TGTGCCAGCACCCGTAGGCTAGCGGGGGGGCCGGGGACCCAGTACTTC. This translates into CASTRRLAGGPGTQYF.

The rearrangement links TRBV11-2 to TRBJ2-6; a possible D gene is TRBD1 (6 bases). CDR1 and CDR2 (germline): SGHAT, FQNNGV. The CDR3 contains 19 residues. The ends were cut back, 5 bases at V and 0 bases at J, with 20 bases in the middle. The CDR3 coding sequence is TGTGCCAGCAGCCCCAGATTGGGACACCGAAGCTCTGGGGCCAACGTCCTGACTTTC. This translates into CASSPRLGHRSSGANVLTF.

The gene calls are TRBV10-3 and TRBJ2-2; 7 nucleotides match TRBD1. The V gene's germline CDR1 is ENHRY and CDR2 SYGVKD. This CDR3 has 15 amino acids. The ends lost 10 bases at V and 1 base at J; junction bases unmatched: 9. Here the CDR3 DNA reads TGTGCCACCCGCCCCGGGACAGAGAACACCGGGGAGCTGTTTTTT. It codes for CATRPGTENTGELFF.

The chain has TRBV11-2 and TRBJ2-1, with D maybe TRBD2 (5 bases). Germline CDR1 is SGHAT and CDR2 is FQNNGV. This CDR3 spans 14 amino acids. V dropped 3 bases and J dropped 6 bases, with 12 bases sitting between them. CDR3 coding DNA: TGTGCCAGCAGCTTCTATGGGAGTCTCAATGAGCAGTTCTTC. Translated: CASSFYGSLNEQFF.